A selection of T cell receptor beta chains follows, all from one sample in a study of beta chain features in type 1 diabetes. Repertoires were generated with immunoSEQ multiplex PCR, while TCRdb's copy carries only in-frame clones and drops some. The table records over 700,000 clones, roughly a sixth of them present only once. The specimen was naive CD4+ T cells from blood. Receptors originate from a woman in her late teens or twenties in good health. The CDR3 runs from the conserved cysteine through the conserved F or W. The D gene is left open where the match is weak. Size is omitted from some rows. Given values are once, few, many or a class for expanded clones.

>TRBD2|few|TRBJ2-1|TRBV28
TGTGCCAGCAGTCCCGGGGGACTAGCGGGAGGTTACAATGAGCAGTTCTTC
CASSPGGLAGGYNEQFF
>-|few|TRBJ2-3|TRBV18
TGTGCCAGCTCACCAGGTCCCATAAGCACAGATACGCAGTATTTT
CASSPGPISTDTQYF
>TRBD2|few|TRBJ2-3|TRBV2
TGTGCCAGCAGTCTCGGACTAGCGGGGTTCTTTGTGCAGTATTTT
CASSLGLAGFFVQYF
>-|-|TRBJ2-3|TRBV7-9
TGTGCCAGCAGCTTATATGAAGATACGCAGTATTTT
CASSLYEDTQYF
>-|-|TRBJ2-4|TRBV15
TGTGCCACCAGCGGGGTCGACCGGGACTCTAAACAGTACTTC
CATSGVDRDSKQYF
>TRBD2|-|TRBJ2-7|TRBV9
TGTGCCAGCAGCGTAGGTGCTAGCGGGGACTCCTACGAGCAGTACTTC
CASSVGASGDSYEQYF
>TRBD2|-|TRBJ2-1|TRBV7-2
TGTGCCAGCAGCTTAACTAGCGGGAGTTGGGGGGAGCAGTTCTTC
CASSLTSGSWGEQFF
>-|-|TRBJ2-7|TRBV18
TGTGTCAGCTCACCTGGGCAGGAGCCCTACGAGCAGTACTTC
CVSSPGQEPYEQYF
>-|few|TRBJ2-7|TRBV7-3
TGTGCCAGCAGCTTAACGTCGGGCTACGAGCAGTACTTC
CASSLTSGYEQYF
>-|-|TRBJ2-1|TRBV4-1
TGCGCCAGCAGCCAAGGGACCTACAATGAGCAGTTCTTC
CASSQGTYNEQFF